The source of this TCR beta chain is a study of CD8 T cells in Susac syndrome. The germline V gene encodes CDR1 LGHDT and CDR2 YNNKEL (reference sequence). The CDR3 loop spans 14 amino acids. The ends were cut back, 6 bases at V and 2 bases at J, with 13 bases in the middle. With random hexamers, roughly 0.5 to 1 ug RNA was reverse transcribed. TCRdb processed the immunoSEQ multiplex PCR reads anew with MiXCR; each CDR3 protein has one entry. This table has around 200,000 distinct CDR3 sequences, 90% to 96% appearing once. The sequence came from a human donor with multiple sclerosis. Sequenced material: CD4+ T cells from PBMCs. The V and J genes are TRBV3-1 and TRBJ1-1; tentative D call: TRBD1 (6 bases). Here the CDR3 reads CASRTGHSNTEAFF. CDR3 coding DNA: TGTGCCAGCAGAACGGGACATAGCAACACTGAAGCTTTCTTT.